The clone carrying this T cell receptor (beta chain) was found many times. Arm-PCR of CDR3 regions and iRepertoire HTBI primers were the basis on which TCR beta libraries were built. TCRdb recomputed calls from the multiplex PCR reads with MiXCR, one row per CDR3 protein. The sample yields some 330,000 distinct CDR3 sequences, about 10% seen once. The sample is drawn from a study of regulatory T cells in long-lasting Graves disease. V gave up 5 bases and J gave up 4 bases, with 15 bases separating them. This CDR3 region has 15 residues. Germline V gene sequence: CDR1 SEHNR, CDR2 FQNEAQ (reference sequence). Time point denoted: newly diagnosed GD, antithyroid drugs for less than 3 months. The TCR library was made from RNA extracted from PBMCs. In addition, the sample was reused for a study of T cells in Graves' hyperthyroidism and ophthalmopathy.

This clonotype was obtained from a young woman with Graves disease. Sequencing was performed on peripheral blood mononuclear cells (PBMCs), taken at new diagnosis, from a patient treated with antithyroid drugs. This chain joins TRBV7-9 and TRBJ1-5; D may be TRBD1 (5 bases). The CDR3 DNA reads TGTGCCAGCAGCCCCGACAGTTTCGGTAATCAGCCCCAGCATTTT. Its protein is CASSPDSFGNQPQHF.